Detailed here is one TCR beta chain. Its antigen is currently not known. Base-call qualities are not available, and no considerably larger clone is one nucleotide away. Graves' hyperthyroidism was defined as stable when no progression to ophthalmopathy occurred over 18 months of follow-up. The hyperthyroidism patients were between 18 and 65 years old and newly diagnosed, with a disease duration of less than 2 months. Any patient with an uncontrolled infection, another autoimmune disease, pregnancy or lactation was excluded. Clinical symptoms, serum thyroxine and TRAb, thyroid ultrasound, and orbital computed tomography formed the basis for the diagnoses. PBMCs were isolated from about 10 ml of fresh peripheral blood by Ficoll-Paque density gradient centrifugation. Trizol reagent was used to extract total RNA, and RNA quality was then checked on an Agilent 2100 Bioanalyzer. This sample was included in a study of T cells in Graves' hyperthyroidism and ophthalmopathy (dated by TCRdb to the late 2010s). Concerning the study at large: Peripheral blood samples were taken at the time of initial diagnosis, prior to any treatment. A discovery cohort of around 100 patients, approximately 45 with Graves' ophthalmopathy and over 55 with stable Graves' hyperthyroidism, was used to find distinguishing TCR V-J signatures. Prospective prediction of ophthalmopathy was tested in an independent validation cohort of approximately 19 hyperthyroidism patients and approximately 17 patients who later progressed to ophthalmopathy. The 100 discovery patients were randomly split 7:3 into training and test sets. In addition, the study compared T-cell repertoires in thyroid tissue and in blood from six Graves' hyperthyroidism patients. After blood sampling, hyperthyroidism patients were treated with methimazole at a starting dose of 30 mg daily, and ophthalmopathy patients were treated with high-dose intravenous methylprednisolone. TCR Vbeta CDR3 sequencing of 135 peripheral blood samples (over 40 ophthalmopathy, 75 hyperthyroidism and approximately 17 progressor patients) is reported in the paper.

TCR beta CDR3 regions were amplified from RNA transcripts. A first-round RT-PCR of the TCR CDR3 used the HTBI primer set with the Qiagen OneStep RT-PCR kit. A second multiplex PCR round built the libraries, followed by size selection and purification. Libraries were sequenced paired-end with 100 bp reads on an Illumina HiSeq2000. On the authors' methods: Raw data were processed with SOAPnuke, discarding reads with adapters, uncalled bases, mean Phred below 15, or no exact constant-primer or identifier match. High-quality paired reads were merged with COPE v1.2.5, and unique nucleotide sequences were defined as clonotypes. MiTCR v1.1 was used to align the clonotypes against IMGT TRBV, TRBD and TRBJ reference segments. Only V-J combinations with frequency above 0.0001, covering about 99% of repertoires, were analysed. A TCS score was defined as the ratio between F50 (clonal expansion) and ExV (chaos), using BLOSUM62-based TCRdist between CDR3 peptides within each V-J. Welch's t-statistics and random forest reduced some 510 V-J features to 13, which were used in a naive Bayes classifier (R e1071). TCRdb itself trimmed the public reads at Q25 with fastp, ran MiXCR and retained productive beta chains. Every CDR3 protein is listed once, alongside the most common genes and DNA of its rows. The V and J calls come from TCRdb's annotation, not from the publication. The sample has over 150,000 distinct CDR3 sequences on record, approximately 16% of them singletons. Roughly 55% of the sample goes to the ten largest clones.

Per the germline V gene (reference sequence), WNHNN is the CDR1 and SYGVQD is the CDR2. Taken from cysteine to phenylalanine, the CDR3 has 21 residues. Only the CDR3 part of the read is kept: 63 bases, read in frame from the first base. V loses 3 bases of germline sequence and J loses 3 bases, and the interval between the two ends is 31 bases. Overall study outcomes, separate from this receptor: In cross-validation, a model built on a 13 V-J signature told ophthalmopathy apart from stable hyperthyroidism with approximately 90% sensitivity and about 81% specificity, and in testing the same model reached 80%/75%. No statistical method was used to set the sample size in advance, and investigators knew the group allocation. Most expanded thyroid clonotypes (frequency above 0.001) were also found in blood, which suggests that blood repertoires may mirror thyroid immune responses. In validation, progression to ophthalmopathy was predicted by the model with 70% to 71% sensitivity and roughly 76% specificity, a median of 6.5 months before onset.

The sequence joins TRBV10-1 to TRBJ2-3; the D region possibly corresponds to TRBD1 (6 bases align). The TCR comes from a woman aged 45 to 65 with Graves' hyperthyroidism. Sequencing was carried out using blood. The CDR3: CASSDSFGNIQGLSRTDTQYF. The bases are TGCGCCAGCAGTGATTCGTTTGGAAACATACAGGGCTTATCTCGTACAGATACGCAGTATTTT.